The text below deals with one T cell receptor (beta chain). This entry is derived from a study of blood T cell repertoires in COVID-19. Study-wide context: Some COVID-19 samples were acute and others convalescent; all came from the United States, Italy and Spain. PBMCs, B-cell-depleted T cells, or T cells provided the cDNA or gDNA that made up the material.

Source study methods: Amplified reference gene primers provided the basis for estimating nucleated cell counts. The table came from immunoSEQ multiplex PCR; TCRdb's copy has only in-frame clones and leaves some out. V and J calls and clone size are as listed in that table; D and trimming were resolved from the DNA. The sample consists of approximately 90,000 clones, roughly 90% of them appearing once. Germline CDR1 SQVTM, CDR2 ANQGSEA. This CDR3 contains 12 residues. Trimming took off 3 bases at V and 3 bases at J, with 7 bases between the two ends. The sequence came from a woman over 75 with acute or convalescent COVID-19. Input material: peripheral blood. The chain employs TRBV29-1 and TRBJ2-3; no definite D call. The CDR3 loop is CSVESPTDTQYF. CDR3 sequence (DNA): TGCAGCGTTGAGAGTCCGACAGATACGCAGTATTTT.